The entry below describes one T cell receptor (beta chain). The antigen is not known. V shed 2 bases and J shed 3 bases, with 2 bases lying between them. This CDR3 comprises 11 residues. Germline V CDR1 and CDR2: SGHVS, FQNEAQ. Several immunoSEQ plates held equal portions of the genomic DNA taken from each subset. The assay was immunoSEQ multiplex PCR, and TCRdb's table has in-frame clones only and misses some. The table shows roughly 1 million clones, with 78% occurring only once. This sample stems from a study of shared clonotypes between healthy human individuals. Study findings and constraints: Four donors had around 5% of their naive CD4 clonotypes in common.

The sequence derives from a man aged 18 to 29 in good health. Some clones in this sample may be carry-over from other donors' samples. The specimen sequenced was memory CD4+ T cells from PBMCs. The sample's subset: CD45RA-negative fraction. The V call is TRBV7-8, the J call TRBJ2-7; no reliable D call. The CDR3 loop is CASSLFYEQYF. CDR3 in DNA: TGTGCCAGCAGCTTATTCTACGAGCAGTACTTC.